This TCR beta chain derives from a study of T cells in Graves' hyperthyroidism and ophthalmopathy. The CDR3 runs to 14 residues. The V gene's germline CDR1 is MDHEN and CDR2 SYDVKM. Trimming shortened V by 2 bases and J by 5 bases, and 13 bases separated the two germline ends. TCR beta CDR3 regions were amplified from RNA. The HTBI set primed first-round TCR CDR3 RT-PCR. TCRdb reprocessed the multiplex PCR reads with MiXCR, giving one entry per CDR3 protein. The sample records roughly 700,000 distinct CDR3 sequences, 14% being singletons. A word on this clonotype: The antigen is not known. The CDR3 ends on some other residue instead of the conserved phenylalanine or tryptophan, so this is likely a read error.

Researchers defined stable Graves' hyperthyroidism as no ophthalmopathy progression within 18 months. General study findings and limits: Most thyroid clonotypes expanded above 0.001 appeared in blood too. In simple terms, a model built on 13 V-J features told ophthalmopathy apart from stable hyperthyroidism.

The V call is TRBV28, the J call TRBJ2-7; D is ambiguous. This sequence originates from a woman under 30 with Graves' hyperthyroidism. Sequenced sample: blood. The CDR3 coding sequence is TGTGCCAGCAGTTTAAGCAGGTCTAACCACGAGCAGTACCTC. Its translation is CASSLSRSNHEQYL.